A single T cell receptor beta chain is shown here with its context. The data derive from a study of radiotherapy plus CTLA-4 blockade in lung cancer. Libraries were prepared by immunoSEQ multiplex PCR; TCRdb keeps only in-frame clonotypes and omits some of them. The table records 90,000 to 100,000 clones, 60% to 75% of them present only once. V lost 7 bases and J lost 2, with 6 bases in between. CDR1 is MDHEN and CDR2 is SYDVKM in the germline V gene. This CDR3 region has 11 residues. Sequencing was performed on peripheral blood, taken from a patient treated with radiotherapy plus ipilimumab. The chain is built from TRBV28 and TRBJ2-7; unclear D gene. The TCR originated in a human donor with non-small cell lung cancer who had a partial response to radiotherapy plus ipilimumab. Some clones in this sample may be carry-over from other donors' samples. The CDR3 nucleotides read TGTGCCAGCACAGGAACCTACGAGCAGTACTTC. Amino acids: CASTGTYEQYF.